The source of this T cell receptor beta chain is a study of control samples from healthy donors and cancer patients. Some clones are missing from TCRdb's copy, which holds only in-frame ones; the method was immunoSEQ multiplex PCR. The data show 110,000 to 150,000 clones, around nine tenths seen once. In germline, CDR1 is MGHRA, CDR2 YSYEKL. Trimming took 3 bases from V and 7 from J, leaving 15 bases between them. The CDR3 contains 14 residues. Material for sequencing was blood. The chain uses TRBV4-1 and TRBJ1-1; D call uncertain. The clonotype was recovered from a man in his thirties or forties in good health. The CDR3 nucleotides read TGCGCCAGCAGCCATTCGACGGCTATCGGTGAAGCTTTCTTT. This codes for CASSHSTAIGEAFF.